The 20 T cell receptor beta chains below come from one sample, sequenced in a study of cytomegalovirus exposure and HLA in healthy donors. PCR was performed using 60 Vbeta and 13 Jbeta primers. The protocol was immunoSEQ multiplex PCR, while the TCRdb copy is restricted to in-frame clones and leaves out a portion. Of 88,000 or so clones listed, approximately 60% are singletons. The material sequenced was PBMCs. These receptors came from a male donor in good health and CMV-seropositive.

The rearrangement uses TRBV5-5 and TRBJ1-1; maybe TRBD1 (5 bases). Germline V CDR1 and CDR2: SGHKS, YYEKEE (reference sequence). The CDR3 has 13 residues. Trimming stripped 6 bases from V and 2 bases from J, with 11 bases between. The CDR3 sequence is CASTVGQNTEAFF. The CDR3 nucleotides read TGTGCCAGCACTGTGGGGCAAAACACTGAAGCTTTCTTT.

The chain uses TRBV10-3 and TRBJ2-3; D is perhaps TRBD2 (6 bases). The CDR3 contains 14 residues. From germline, CDR1 is ENHRY and CDR2 SYGVKD. V was pared by 0 bases and J by 6 bases, with 10 bases between. In DNA form, the CDR3 reads TGTGCCATCAGTGAGTCGAAAGCGGGCGATACGCAGTATTTT. Translation gives CAISESKAGDTQYF.

The chain carries TRBV6-5 and TRBJ1-1; D is undetermined. The CDR3 is 13 residues long. V lost 2 bases, J lost 1 base, and 5 bases lay in between. Per the germline V gene, CDR1 is MNHEY and CDR2 is SVGAGI. The CDR3 is CASSYERNTEAFF. The DNA of the CDR3 is TGTGCCAGCAGTTACGAGAGGAACACTGAAGCTTTCTTT.

The sample holds a few counts of this clone. The rearrangement uses TRBV28 and TRBJ1-2, with unresolved D. V lost 7 bases and J 4 bases, leaving 10 bases between the germline ends. Germline V gene data show CDR1 as MDHEN and CDR2 as SYDVKM. This CDR3 comprises 12 residues. The CDR3 loop is CASNQEVYGYTF. The CDR3 nucleotides are TGTGCCAGCAATCAGGAGGTCTATGGCTACACCTTC.

This clone was counted only a few times. The sample carries other DNA sequences with the same CDR3. The rearrangement links TRBV9 to TRBJ2-2; the match to TRBD1 covers 7 bases. V shed 2 bases, J shed 1 base, and the junction held 2 bases outside the gene matches. Germline CDR1 SGDLS, CDR2 YYNGEE. There are 15 residues in the CDR3. The CDR3: CASSVGTVNTGELFF. Written as DNA, the CDR3 is TGTGCCAGCAGCGTCGGGACAGTGAACACCGGGGAGCTGTTTTTT.

The chain joins TRBV30 to TRBJ2-3; D may be TRBD1 (6 bases). V was clipped by 1 base and J by 11 bases, with 10 bases between them. CDR1 GTSNPN and CDR2 SVGIG come from the germline V gene (reference sequence). The CDR3 extends over 11 amino acids. For the CDR3, the DNA is TGTGCCTGGAGTGACCAGGGGTTGCAGTATTTT. Its protein product is CAWSDQGLQYF.

This clone was seen once. The gene calls are TRBV10-3 and TRBJ2-2; TRBD1 matches at 9 bases. The CDR3 totals 13 residues. Trimming cost V 11 bases and J 7 bases; bases outside gene matches: 8. The germline gives CDR1 ENHRY, CDR2 SYGVKD. The CDR3 loop is CAARDREGGELFF. The CDR3 DNA is TGTGCCGCCCGGGACAGGGAGGGCGGGGAGCTGTTTTTT.

The V gene is TRBV5-4, the J gene TRBJ2-5; D may be TRBD1 (7 bases). The germline V gene has CDR1 SGHNT and CDR2 YYREEE (reference sequence). Trimming left V 0 bases short and J 3 bases short, with 21 bases between. This CDR3 region has 18 residues. CDR3 loop: CASSLAGGRGFGKETQYF. CDR3 DNA: TGTGCCAGCAGCTTGGCCGGGGGCAGGGGGTTCGGTAAAGAGACCCAGTACTTC.

This clone was seen more than once but under ten times. The chain uses TRBV7-2 and TRBJ2-1; 9 bases match TRBD2. The germline CDR1 and CDR2 sequences are SGHTA and FQGNSA. The CDR3 contains 15 residues. The J segment lost 4 bases and the V segment lost 7 bases, leaving 8 bases of the junction unmatched. CDR3 residues: CASKPSGMKYNEQFF. The CDR3 DNA is TGTGCCAGCAAGCCTAGCGGGATGAAGTACAATGAGCAGTTCTTC.

This clone has a handful of counts. The chain joins TRBV19 to TRBJ2-2, with 9 bases lining up with TRBD2. The CDR3 loop spans 16 amino acids. Germline V gives CDR1 LNHDA, CDR2 SQIVND (reference sequence). With 6 bases clipped from V and 5 bases from J, the junction kept 10 bases outside the gene matches. The DNA of the CDR3 is TGTGCCAGTAGGGAGGGTAGCGGGAGAGGGACCGGGGAGCTGTTTTTT. Its protein is CASREGSGRGTGELFF.

The chain joins TRBV5-4 to TRBJ1-3, with 7 bases identical to TRBD1. The CDR3 sequence is 17 residues long. Trimming took 0 bases from V and 0 from J; bases not matched to a gene: 6. Germline assignment: CDR1 SGHNT and CDR2 YYREEE (reference sequence). The CDR3 region has the DNA TGTGCCAGCAGCTTGGTCGGGACAGTCAGCTCTGGAAACACCATATATTTT. Its protein is CASSLVGTVSSGNTIYF.

The V call is TRBV15, the J call TRBJ2-3; D not resolved. The CDR3 is made up of 14 amino acids. Trimming stripped 4 bases from V and 4 bases from J, with 12 bases between. Germline V gives CDR1 LNHNV, CDR2 YYDKDF (reference sequence). The CDR3 loop is CATSILPRADTQYF. The CDR3 DNA sequence: TGTGCCACCAGCATACTACCTCGGGCAGATACGCAGTATTTT.

This chain uses TRBV21-1 with TRBJ2-5; the table's TRBD2 call for D was not verified on the DNA. TRBV21-1 constitutes a pseudogene. The CDR3 consists of 14 residues. DNA of the CDR3: TGTGCCAGCAGCAAAGCAGTGGGAGGAGAGACCCAGTACTTC. Translated, it gives CASSKAVGGETQYF.

This chain connects TRBV2 to TRBJ2-4; D is perhaps TRBD1 (6 bases). V lost 6 bases and J lost 0, with 21 bases in between. CDR3 length equals 18 residues. Germline V gene sequence: CDR1 SNHLY, CDR2 FYNNEI. The CDR3 is CASRDSVSPTLAKNIQYF. The CDR3 DNA is TGTGCCAGCAGGGACAGCGTCTCACCAACCCTAGCCAAAAACATTCAGTACTTC.

This clone turned up a few times. This chain uses TRBV9 with TRBJ2-3; D is possibly TRBD1 (7 bases). CDR1 SGDLS and CDR2 YYNGEE come from the germline V gene. The CDR3 is made up of 17 amino acids. The V end was cut by 5 bases, the J end by 2 bases, with 21 bases between. Written as DNA, the CDR3 is TGTGCCAGCAGTGAGGAGGGACAGCTAGGTATCACAGATACGCAGTATTTT. Amino acid sequence: CASSEEGQLGITDTQYF.

This clone was observed a handful of times. The chain couples TRBV6-5 to TRBJ1-2, with 8 nucleotides matching TRBD1. V trimming: 7 bases; J trimming: 4 bases; junction bases outside the gene matches: 5. This CDR3 spans 13 amino acids. Germline V gives CDR1 MNHEY, CDR2 SVGAGI. CDR3 protein: CASKRQGRYGYTF. The CDR3 DNA is TGTGCCAGCAAGAGACAGGGGCGCTATGGCTACACCTTC.

V usage is TRBV11-2 and J usage is TRBJ2-7; D perhaps matches TRBD1 (7 bases). Germline assignment: CDR1 SGHAT and CDR2 FQNNGV. The V and J ends lost 8 bases and 2 bases respectively, with 16 bases between them. CDR3 length equals 14 residues. Written as DNA, the CDR3 is TGTGCCAGCGGGCGGGACAGAGCAACCTACGAGCAGTACTTC. As protein: CASGRDRATYEQYF.

The CDR3 sequence: CATCPGNYEQYF. CDR3 DNA: TGTGCCACCTGTCCAGGAAACTACGAGCAGTACTTC. The genes are TRBV10-3 and TRBJ2-7; D unresolved. Germline CDR1 is ENHRY and CDR2 is SYGVKD. V lost 10 bases, J lost 3 bases, and 13 bases lay in between. The CDR3 has 12 amino acids.

The chain recombines TRBV9 with TRBJ2-7; D possibly corresponds to TRBD1 (5 bases). The CDR3 is 14 residues long. V was trimmed by 0 bases and J by 4 bases, leaving 11 bases between them. Germline assignment: CDR1 SGDLS and CDR2 YYNGEE. The CDR3 loop reads CASSVGNKGYEQYF. The CDR3 nucleotides read TGTGCCAGCAGCGTAGGGAACAAGGGGTACGAGCAGTACTTC.

The chain joins TRBV30 to TRBJ2-3; TRBD2 agrees at 14 bases. Unmatched junction bases numbered 8, after V lost 6 bases and J lost 0 bases. From germline, CDR1 is GTSNPN and CDR2 SVGIG (reference sequence). The CDR3 is 17 residues long. As DNA, the CDR3 is TGTGCCTGCCCCCGACTAGCGGGGGGGGCTAGCACAGATACGCAGTATTTT. Residues: CACPRLAGGASTDTQYF. Combining the CDR3 with reference TRBV30 and TRBJ2-3 gives the whole variable domain SQTIHQWPATLVQPVGSPLSLECTVEGTSNPNLYWYRQAAGRGLQLLFYSVGIGQISSEVPQNLSASRPQDRQFILSSKKLLLSDSGFYLCACPRLAGGASTDTQYFGPGTRLTVL.